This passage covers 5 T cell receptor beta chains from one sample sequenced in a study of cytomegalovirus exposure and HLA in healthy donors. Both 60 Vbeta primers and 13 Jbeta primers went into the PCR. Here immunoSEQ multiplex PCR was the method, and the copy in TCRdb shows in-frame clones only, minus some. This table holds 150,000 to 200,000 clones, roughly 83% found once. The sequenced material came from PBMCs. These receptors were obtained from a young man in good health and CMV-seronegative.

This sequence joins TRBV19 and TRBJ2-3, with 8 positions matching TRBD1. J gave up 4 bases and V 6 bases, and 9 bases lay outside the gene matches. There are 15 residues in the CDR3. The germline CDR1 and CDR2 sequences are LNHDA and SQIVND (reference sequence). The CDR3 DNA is TGTGCCAGTAGAACAGGGGGTAGGTTGGCAGATACGCAGTATTTT. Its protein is CASRTGGRLADTQYF.

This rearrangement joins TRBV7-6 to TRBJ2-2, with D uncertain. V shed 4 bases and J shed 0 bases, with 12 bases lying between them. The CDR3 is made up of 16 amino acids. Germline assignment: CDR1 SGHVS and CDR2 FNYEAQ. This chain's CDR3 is CASSSLVAANTGELFF. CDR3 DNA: TGTGCCAGCAGCTCTCTCGTTGCAGCGAACACCGGGGAGCTGTTTTTT.

The CDR3 here is CASSSPGREAAGELFF. Here the CDR3 DNA reads TGTGCCAGCAGTTCCCCTGGGCGGGAGGCGGCCGGGGAGCTGTTTTTT. The chain uses TRBV27 and TRBJ2-2; 8 bases line up with TRBD2. The J segment lost 6 bases and the V segment lost 4 bases, leaving 10 bases of the junction unmatched. Looked up from germline, CDR1 is MNHEY and CDR2 is SMNVEV (reference sequence). The length of the CDR3 is 16 residues.

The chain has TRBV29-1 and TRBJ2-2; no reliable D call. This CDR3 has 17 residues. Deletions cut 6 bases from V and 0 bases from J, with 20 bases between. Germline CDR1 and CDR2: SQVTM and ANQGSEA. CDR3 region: CSVPKSLQETNTGELFF. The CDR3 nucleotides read TGCAGCGTCCCCAAGTCACTACAAGAAACGAACACCGGGGAGCTGTTTTTT.

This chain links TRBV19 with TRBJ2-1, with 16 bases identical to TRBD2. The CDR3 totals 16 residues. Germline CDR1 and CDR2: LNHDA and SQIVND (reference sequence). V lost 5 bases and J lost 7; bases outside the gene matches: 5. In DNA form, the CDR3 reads TGTGCCAGTAGTCCGGGACTAGCGGGAGGGAGAAATGAGCAGTTCTTC. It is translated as CASSPGLAGGRNEQFF. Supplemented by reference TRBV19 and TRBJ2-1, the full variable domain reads DGGITQSPKYLFRKEGQNVTLSCEQNLNHDAMYWYRQDPGQGLRLIYYSQIVNDFQKGDIAEGYSVSREKKESFPLTVTSAQKNPTAFYLCASSPGLAGGRNEQFFGPGTRLTVL.